This TCR beta chain comes out of a study of cytomegalovirus exposure and HLA in healthy donors. Germline V gives CDR1 MRHNA, CDR2 SNTAGT. V lost 5 bases to trimming and J lost 4 bases, with 18 bases between them. The CDR3 sequence is 16 residues long. This clone has just a few counts. The antigen remains undetermined. Researchers ran the PCR with 60 Vbeta and 13 Jbeta primers. The method was immunoSEQ multiplex PCR; TCRdb's version includes in-frame clones alone and lacks a portion of them. The sample contains 150,000 to 200,000 clones, 65% to 90% of which appear only once. Regarding the study as a whole: In a later analysis, HLA-associated beta chains showed higher expansion and lower generation probabilities than comparable chains. Overall, approximately 150 TCR beta chains were annotated as cytomegalovirus-associated.

The chain combines TRBV6-4 with TRBJ2-1; possibly TRBD2 for D (5 bases). The TCR sequence derives from a woman aged 50 to 65 in good health and CMV-seronegative. Material: PBMCs. CDR3 in DNA: TGTGCCAGCAGTTACGGGCGGGCACTTTCATACAATGAGCAGTTCTTC. This gives the protein CASSYGRALSYNEQFF.